The text below deals with one T cell receptor (beta chain). As yet, its antigen is unknown. This sample is part of a study of siplizumab effects on memory and regulatory T cells. Each sample yielded approximately 9 x 10^4 assayed TCR templates. Using immunoSEQ multiplex PCR, the repertoire was profiled, and TCRdb retains in-frame clones only, with some absent. This table has 87,000 or so clones, around 89% appearing once. Study-wide findings and caveats: The alloresponse seemed to draw substantially on naive T cells, which appeared more diverse than memory cells. For siplizumab cultures, the suppressive function of their proliferating Tregs was not confirmed.

Trimming cost V 3 bases and J 5 bases, with 14 bases left between them. The CDR3 is made up of 15 amino acids. Germline V gives CDR1 KGHSH, CDR2 LQKENI. The sample taken for sequencing was CD4+ T cells sorted from blood. This receptor was taken from a human donor in good health. This chain joins TRBV18 and TRBJ1-3; D not certain. In DNA, the CDR3 is TGTGCCAGCTCACCGTCGGACGGACGAAGAAACACCATATATTTT. As protein: CASSPSDGRRNTIYF.